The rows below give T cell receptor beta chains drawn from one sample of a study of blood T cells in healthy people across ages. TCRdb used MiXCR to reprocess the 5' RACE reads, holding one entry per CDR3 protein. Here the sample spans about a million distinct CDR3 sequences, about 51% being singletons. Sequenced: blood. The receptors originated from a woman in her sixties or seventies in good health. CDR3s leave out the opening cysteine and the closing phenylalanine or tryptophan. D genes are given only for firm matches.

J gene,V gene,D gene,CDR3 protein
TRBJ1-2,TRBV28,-,ASSLTPSIGGYT
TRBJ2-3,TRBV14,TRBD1,ASSRDRGLGDTQY
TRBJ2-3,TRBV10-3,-,AISFSGWGSTDTQY
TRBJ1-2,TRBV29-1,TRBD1,SVGHTGDYGYT
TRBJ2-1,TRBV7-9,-,ASPNPASGTGNEQF
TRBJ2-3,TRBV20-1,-,SRDGSTDTQY
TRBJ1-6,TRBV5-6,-,ASSLDQGAESPLH
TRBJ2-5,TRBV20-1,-,SARDSHYNEQY
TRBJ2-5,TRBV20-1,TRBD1,SAGTGETQY
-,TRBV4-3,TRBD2,ASSTLAGSSYNEQY
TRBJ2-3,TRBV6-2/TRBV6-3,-,ASSYGVGSSTDTQY
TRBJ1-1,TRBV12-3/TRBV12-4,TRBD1,ASSLRDRGPGTEAF
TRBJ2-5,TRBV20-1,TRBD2,SATLGLAGGPETQY
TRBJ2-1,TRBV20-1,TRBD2,SAVEAGGPGEQF
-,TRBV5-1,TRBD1,ASSRSTGTDEQY
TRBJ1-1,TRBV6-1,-,ASDNGTAEAF
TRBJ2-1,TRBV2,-,ASERGTYNEQF
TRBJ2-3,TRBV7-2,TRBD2,ASSLEAGDTDTQY
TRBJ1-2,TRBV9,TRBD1,ASSVAGTGGPAGGYT
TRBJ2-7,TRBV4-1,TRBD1,ASSQDGTAYYEQY
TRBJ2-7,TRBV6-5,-,ASSYSTSPAYEQY
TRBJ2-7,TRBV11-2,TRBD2,ASSPRTSGIYEQY
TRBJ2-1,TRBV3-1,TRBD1,ASSRVQGVYNEQF
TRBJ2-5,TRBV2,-,ASSEGSSYNEQY